A single T cell receptor beta chain is shown here with its context. Amplification used 60 Vbeta primers and 13 Jbeta primers. Only in-frame clones appear in the TCRdb table, and some are missing; sequencing was by immunoSEQ multiplex PCR. The table shows over 100,000 clones, with 75% to 85% occurring only once. CDR3 length equals 13 residues. V lost 7 bases to trimming and J lost 7 bases, with 11 bases between them. Germline CDR1 reads SNHLY; CDR2 reads FYNNEI. The data originate from a study of cytomegalovirus exposure and HLA in healthy donors. This clonotype was sampled from a female donor in good health and CMV-seropositive. The chain uses TRBV2 and TRBJ1-6; tentatively, D is TRBD1 (5 bases). The sequenced sample was PBMCs. The CDR3 protein is CASKGDINSPLHF. The CDR3 coding sequence is TGTGCCAGCAAAGGGGATATAAATTCACCCCTCCACTTT.